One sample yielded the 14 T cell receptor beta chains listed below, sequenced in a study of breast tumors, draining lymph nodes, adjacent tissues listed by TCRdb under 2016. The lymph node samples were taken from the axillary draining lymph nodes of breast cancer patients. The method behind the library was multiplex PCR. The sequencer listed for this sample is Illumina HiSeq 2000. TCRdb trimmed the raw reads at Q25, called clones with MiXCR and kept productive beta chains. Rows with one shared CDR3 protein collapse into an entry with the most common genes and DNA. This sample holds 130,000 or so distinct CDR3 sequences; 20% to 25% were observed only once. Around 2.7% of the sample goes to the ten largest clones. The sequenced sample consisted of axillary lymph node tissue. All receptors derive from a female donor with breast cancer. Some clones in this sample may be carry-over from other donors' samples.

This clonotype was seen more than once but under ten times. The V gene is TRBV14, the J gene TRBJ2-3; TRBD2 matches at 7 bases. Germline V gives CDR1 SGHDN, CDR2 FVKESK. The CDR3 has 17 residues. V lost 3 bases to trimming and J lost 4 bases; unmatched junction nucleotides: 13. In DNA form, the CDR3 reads TGTGCCAGCAGCCAGGGTACTAGCGCTATTCCACCAGATACGCAGTATTTT. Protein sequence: CASSQGTSAIPPDTQYF.

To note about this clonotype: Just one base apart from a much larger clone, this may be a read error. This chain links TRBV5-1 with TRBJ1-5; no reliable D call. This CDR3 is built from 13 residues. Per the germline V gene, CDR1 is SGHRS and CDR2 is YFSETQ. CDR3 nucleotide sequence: TGTGCCAGCAGCTTTGACTCAGGTGAGCCCCAGCATTTT. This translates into CASSFDSGEPQHF.

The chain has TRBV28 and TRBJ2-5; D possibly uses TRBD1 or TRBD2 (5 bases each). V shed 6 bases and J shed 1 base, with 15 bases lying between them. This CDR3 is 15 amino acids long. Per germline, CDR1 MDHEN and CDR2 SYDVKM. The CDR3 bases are TGTGCCAGCAGATCCGCCCAGGGACCCCAAGAGACCCAGTACTTC. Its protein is CASRSAQGPQETQYF.

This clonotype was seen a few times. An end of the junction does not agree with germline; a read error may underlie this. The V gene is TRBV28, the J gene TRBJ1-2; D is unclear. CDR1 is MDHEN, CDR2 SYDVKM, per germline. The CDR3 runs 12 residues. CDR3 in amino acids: CASGGLGYGHTF. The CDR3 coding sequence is TGTGCCAGTGGCGGTTTAGGCTATGGCCACACCTTC.

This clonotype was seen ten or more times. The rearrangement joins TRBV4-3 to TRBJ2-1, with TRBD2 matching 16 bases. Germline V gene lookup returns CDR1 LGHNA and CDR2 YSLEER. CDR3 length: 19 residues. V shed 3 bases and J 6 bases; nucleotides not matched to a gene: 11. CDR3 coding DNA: TGCGCCAGCAGCCATCGTCCCGGGACTAGCGGGAGGGCCGTCAATGAGCAGTTCTTC. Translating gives CASSHRPGTSGRAVNEQFF.

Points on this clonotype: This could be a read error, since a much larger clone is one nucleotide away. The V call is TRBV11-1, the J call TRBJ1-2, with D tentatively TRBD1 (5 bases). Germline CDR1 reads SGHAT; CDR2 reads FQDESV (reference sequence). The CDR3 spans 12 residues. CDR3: CASNLPGLQSAF. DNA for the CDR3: TGTGCCAGCAACTTACCGGGACTTCAAAGCGCCTTC.

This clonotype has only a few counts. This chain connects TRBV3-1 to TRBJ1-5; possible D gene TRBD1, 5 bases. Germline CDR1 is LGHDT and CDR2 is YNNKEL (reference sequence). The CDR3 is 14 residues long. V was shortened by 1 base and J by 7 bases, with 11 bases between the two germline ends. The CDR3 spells CASSQGRAGQPQHF. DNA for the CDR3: TGTGCCAGCAGCCAAGGCAGGGCAGGGCAGCCCCAGCATTTT.

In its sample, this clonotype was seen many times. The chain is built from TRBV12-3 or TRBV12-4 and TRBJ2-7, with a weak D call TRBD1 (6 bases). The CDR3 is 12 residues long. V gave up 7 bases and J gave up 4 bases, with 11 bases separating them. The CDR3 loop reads CASTLQGYEQYF. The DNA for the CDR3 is TGTGCCAGCACCCTACAGGGTTACGAGCAGTACTTC.

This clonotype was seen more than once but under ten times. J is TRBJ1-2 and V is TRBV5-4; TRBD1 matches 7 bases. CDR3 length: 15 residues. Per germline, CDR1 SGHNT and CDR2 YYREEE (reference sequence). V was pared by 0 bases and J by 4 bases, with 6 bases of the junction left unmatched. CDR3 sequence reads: CASSLDRGLPYGYTF. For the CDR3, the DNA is TGTGCCAGCAGCTTGGACAGGGGCCTCCCCTATGGCTACACCTTC.

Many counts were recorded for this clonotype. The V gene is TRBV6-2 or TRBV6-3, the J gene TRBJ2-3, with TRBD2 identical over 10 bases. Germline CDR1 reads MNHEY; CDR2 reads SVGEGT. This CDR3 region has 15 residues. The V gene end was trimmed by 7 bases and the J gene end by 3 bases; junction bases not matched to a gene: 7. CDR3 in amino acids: CASNPGTSVTDTQYF. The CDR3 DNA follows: TGTGCCAGCAACCCCGGGACTAGCGTGACAGATACGCAGTATTTT.

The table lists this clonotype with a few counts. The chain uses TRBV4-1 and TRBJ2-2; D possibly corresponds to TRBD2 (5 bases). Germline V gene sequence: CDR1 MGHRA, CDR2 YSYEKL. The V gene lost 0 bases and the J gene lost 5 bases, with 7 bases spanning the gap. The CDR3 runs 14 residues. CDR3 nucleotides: TGCGCCAGCAGCCAAGATCCGGGAACCGGGGAGCTGTTTTTT. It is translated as CASSQDPGTGELFF.

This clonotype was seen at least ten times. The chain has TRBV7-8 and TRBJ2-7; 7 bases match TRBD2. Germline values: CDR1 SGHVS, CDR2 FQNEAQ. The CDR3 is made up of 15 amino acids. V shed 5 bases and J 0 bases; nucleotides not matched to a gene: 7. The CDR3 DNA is TGTGCCAGCAGCCCGGGACTATTAAGCTCCTACGAGCAGTACTTC. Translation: CASSPGLLSSYEQYF.

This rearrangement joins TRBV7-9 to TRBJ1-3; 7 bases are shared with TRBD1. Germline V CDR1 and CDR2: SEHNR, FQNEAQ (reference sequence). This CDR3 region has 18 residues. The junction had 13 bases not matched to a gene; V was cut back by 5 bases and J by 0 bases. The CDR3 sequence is CASSPWEWQGVSGNTIYF. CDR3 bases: TGTGCCAGCAGCCCTTGGGAATGGCAGGGGGTCTCTGGAAACACCATATATTTT.

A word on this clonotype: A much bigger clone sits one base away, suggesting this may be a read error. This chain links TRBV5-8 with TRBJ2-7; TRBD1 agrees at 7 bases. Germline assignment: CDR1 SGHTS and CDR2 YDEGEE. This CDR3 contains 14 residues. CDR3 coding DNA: TGTGCCGGCAGCTACAGGGGACCATCCTACGAGCAGTACTTC. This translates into CAGSYRGPSYEQYF.